Below are 22 T cell receptor beta chains sequenced from a single sample in a study of stem cell transplantation in POMP-related autoinflammatory disease. Study outcomes and limitations: A trend toward lower repertoire diversity and greater clonality appeared in every analyzed T-cell subset of PRAID patients. Fewer unique TRB V-J gene pairings were identified in patients with PRAID.

The table came from immunoSEQ multiplex PCR; TCRdb's copy has only in-frame clones and leaves some out. Of some 11,000 clones listed, about 88% were seen once; the top ten hold approximately 56%. Which antigens these TCRs recognize remains unknown. The sequences come from CD8+ T cells from PBMCs, collected before stem cell transplantation. These receptors were collected from a human donor with POMP-related autoinflammation and immune dysregulation (PRAID).

J is TRBJ1-5 and V is TRBV6-1, with D perhaps matching TRBD1 (6 bases). Deletions cut 1 base from V and 4 bases from J, with 17 bases between. Germline values: CDR1 MNHNS, CDR2 SASEGT. The length of the CDR3 is 17 residues. The chain's CDR3 is CASSEGGLRDTNQPQHF. In DNA form, the CDR3 reads TGTGCCAGCAGTGAAGGAGGTTTAAGGGACACAAATCAGCCCCAGCATTTT.

This rearrangement joins TRBV18 to TRBJ1-3; possibly TRBD1 for D (5 bases). The CDR3 runs to 16 residues. Germline CDR1 is KGHSH and CDR2 is LQKENI. V was shortened by 2 bases and J by 1 base, with 12 bases between the two germline ends. CDR3 in DNA: TGTGCCAGCTCACCAACAGGACTAACTTCTGGAAACACCATATATTTT. Translated: CASSPTGLTSGNTIYF.

The V call is TRBV9, the J call TRBJ2-1; 9 nucleotides line up with TRBD2. V lost 3 bases to trimming and J lost 7 bases; unmatched junction nucleotides: 8. From germline, CDR1 is SGDLS and CDR2 YYNGEE. The CDR3 extends over 15 amino acids. The CDR3 loop is CASSATSGPANEQFF. The CDR3 DNA follows: TGTGCCAGCAGCGCAACTAGCGGGCCTGCGAATGAGCAGTTCTTC. Drawing the rest from reference TRBV9 and TRBJ2-1, the complete variable domain is DSGVTQTPKHLITATGQRVTLRCSPRSGDLSVYWYQQSLDQGLQFLIQYYNGEERAKGNILERFSAQQFPDLHSELNLSSLELGDSALYFCASSATSGPANEQFFGPGTRLTVL.

The chain combines TRBV13 with TRBJ2-3, with TRBD1 identical over 8 bases. Germline lookup yields CDR1 PRHDT and CDR2 FYEKMQ (reference sequence). The CDR3 contains 13 residues. V trimming: 9 bases; J trimming: 5 bases; junction bases outside the gene matches: 7. CDR3 protein: CASSRGLGDTQYF. CDR3 in DNA: TGTGCCAGTAGCAGGGGGCTTGGAGATACGCAGTATTTT.

The chain combines TRBV28 with TRBJ1-2; 7 bases align to TRBD1. Germline trimming cut 3 bases from V and 4 bases from J; bases unmatched to any gene: 8. CDR3 size: 15 residues. Per germline, CDR1 MDHEN and CDR2 SYDVKM. CDR3 amino acids: CASSFSEDRIYGYTF. CDR3 coding DNA: TGTGCCAGCAGTTTCTCTGAGGACAGGATCTATGGCTACACCTTC.

The rearrangement joins TRBV6-1 to TRBJ2-7, with D possibly matching TRBD2 (6 bases). The germline V gene encodes CDR1 MNHNS and CDR2 SASEGT. V dropped 0 bases and J dropped 0 bases, with 18 bases sitting between them. CDR3 length: 18 amino acids. CDR3 nucleotides: TGTGCCAGCAGTGAAGCTGCAGGTAGCGGACGGGGCTCCTACGAGCAGTACTTC. It translates to CASSEAAGSGRGSYEQYF.

The chain carries TRBV10-1 and TRBJ2-7, with 8 bases aligning to TRBD2. Germline CDR1 is WNHNN and CDR2 is SYGVQD (reference sequence). The CDR3 has 16 amino acids. V lost 2 bases to trimming and J lost 2 bases; unmatched junction nucleotides: 8. CDR3 amino acids: CASSESEAGAPYEQYF. CDR3 in DNA: TGCGCCAGCAGTGAGAGTGAAGCGGGAGCCCCCTACGAGCAGTACTTC.

This clone has a handful of counts. The J gene is TRBJ1-1, the V gene TRBV6-5, with 9 bases that match TRBD1. There are 14 residues in the CDR3. Germline CDR1 is MNHEY and CDR2 is SVGAGI. Trimming at V came to 5 bases and at J to 2 bases, leaving 3 bases not matched to a gene. CDR3 region: CASSATGGNTEAFF. Written as DNA, the CDR3 is TGTGCCAGCAGTGCGACAGGGGGTAACACTGAAGCTTTCTTT.

The chain uses TRBV4-1 and TRBJ2-1, with D possibly being TRBD2 (5 bases). With 4 bases removed from V and 3 bases from J, the gap between germline ends came to 13 bases. The CDR3 sequence is 15 residues long. Germline V gives CDR1 MGHRA, CDR2 YSYEKL. The DNA for the CDR3 is TGCGCCAGCAGCCCGCGTCTAGCCGACTACAATGAGCAGTTCTTC. Its translation is CASSPRLADYNEQFF.

The J gene is TRBJ2-3, the V gene TRBV11-2; D perhaps matches TRBD2 (6 bases). The germline V and J ends were trimmed by 3 bases and 2 bases, with 18 bases remaining between them. From germline, CDR1 is SGHAT and CDR2 FQNNGV. This CDR3 spans 17 amino acids. The CDR3 reads CASSFIVKGGPTDTQYF. CDR3 nucleotides: TGTGCCAGCAGCTTTATAGTGAAGGGAGGCCCCACAGATACGCAGTATTTT.

The chain joins TRBV13 to TRBJ1-1, with D possibly TRBD1 on 5 matching bases. The CDR3 extends over 14 amino acids. Germline loops: CDR1 PRHDT, CDR2 FYEKMQ (reference sequence). V was shortened by 4 bases and J by 5 bases, with 14 bases between the two germline ends. CDR3 DNA: TGTGCCAGCAGCTCGGGACTGGAAGGGACTGAAGCTTTCTTT. Translated, it gives CASSSGLEGTEAFF.

With respect to this clone: An end of the junction differs from the germline gene, which may be a read error. The rearrangement links TRBV27 to TRBJ2-6; D is tentatively TRBD1 or TRBD2 (5 bases each). This CDR3 contains 12 residues. Germline V gives CDR1 MNHEY, CDR2 SMNVEV (reference sequence). The CDR3 sequence: CASSTGANVPTF. The CDR3 bases are TGTGCCAGCAGTACCGGGGCCAACGTCCCGACTTTC.

This chain uses TRBV28 with TRBJ2-3; D perhaps matches TRBD2 (6 bases). CDR3 length: 16 amino acids. Between the trimmed V and J ends, which lost 4 bases and 2 bases, there was a span of 16 bases. CDR1 and CDR2 (germline): MDHEN, SYDVKM. The CDR3 region has the DNA TGTGCCAGCAGTTACACGGGACTTCCCCACACAGATACGCAGTATTTT. Residues: CASSYTGLPHTDTQYF.

This clone was found once. This sequence joins TRBV6-5 and TRBJ1-1, with D perhaps TRBD1 (5 bases). The V gene lost 5 bases and the J gene lost 5 bases, with 15 bases spanning the gap. Germline V CDR1 and CDR2: MNHEY, SVGAGI. The length of the CDR3 is 14 residues. Here the CDR3 reads CASSVLQGYTEAFF. The CDR3 nucleotides are TGTGCCAGCAGTGTTCTTCAGGGTTATACTGAAGCTTTCTTT.

V gene TRBV2 combines with J gene TRBJ1-5; D ambiguous. CDR1 is SNHLY, CDR2 FYNNEI, per germline. CDR3 length: 15 amino acids. V was trimmed by 5 bases and J by 2 bases, leaving 13 bases between them. CDR3 amino acids: CASSLSLGRNQPQHF. The CDR3 DNA reads TGTGCCAGCAGTTTATCGCTAGGGCGCAATCAGCCCCAGCATTTT.

This chain links TRBV30 with TRBJ2-3; TRBD2 is a possible D gene (5 bases). Trimming removed 1 base at V and 1 base at J, with 12 bases between. Germline V gene sequence: CDR1 GTSNPN, CDR2 SVGIG (reference sequence). This CDR3 contains 15 residues. This CDR3 is CAWSAREGGTDTQYF. CDR3 coding DNA: TGTGCCTGGAGTGCCCGAGAGGGAGGCACAGATACGCAGTATTTT.

The V and J genes are TRBV4-1 and TRBJ1-5; D remains ambiguous. The germline V gene has CDR1 MGHRA and CDR2 YSYEKL. V was pared by 1 base and J by 4 bases, with 8 bases between. This CDR3 is 14 amino acids long. The CDR3, as DNA: TGCGCCAGCAGCCAAGGCCCGCTTAATCAGCCCCAGCATTTT. Translation gives CASSQGPLNQPQHF.

CDR3 region: CASTALGPNTEAFF. CDR3 coding DNA: TGTGCCAGTACAGCCTTGGGACCCAACACTGAAGCTTTCTTT. The chain combines TRBV19 with TRBJ1-1; a possible D gene is TRBD1 (5 bases). Looked up from germline, CDR1 is LNHDA and CDR2 is SQIVND (reference sequence). V dropped 7 bases and J dropped 2 bases, with 14 bases sitting between them. This CDR3 is built from 14 residues. Together with reference TRBV19 and TRBJ1-1, the CDR3 gives the full variable domain: DGGITQSPKYLFRKEGQNVTLSCEQNLNHDAMYWYRQDPGQGLRLIYYSQIVNDFQKGDIAEGYSVSREKKESFPLTVTSAQKNPTAFYLCASTALGPNTEAFFGQGTRLTVV.

The chain links TRBV9 to TRBJ1-1; D possibly corresponds to TRBD1 (6 bases). The CDR3 is 15 amino acids. V was trimmed by 0 bases and J by 1 base, leaving 10 bases between them. The germline gives CDR1 SGDLS, CDR2 YYNGEE. CDR3 sequence reads: CASSVGLQGNTEAFF. For the CDR3, the DNA is TGTGCCAGCAGCGTAGGATTACAGGGGAACACTGAAGCTTTCTTT.

The chain is built from TRBV11-3 and TRBJ1-3; a possible D gene is TRBD1 (5 bases). V lost 5 bases and J 0 bases, leaving 11 bases between the germline ends. This CDR3 is 15 amino acids long. Germline V lookup: CDR1 SGHNT, CDR2 YENEEA. CDR3 sequence reads: CASSPGPNSGNTIYF. The DNA of the CDR3 is TGTGCCAGCAGCCCGGGACCGAACTCTGGAAACACCATATATTTT.

The CDR3 sequence: CASSYSIGGSTDTQYF. Written as DNA, the CDR3 is TGTGCCAGCAGTTACTCGATTGGCGGTAGCACAGATACGCAGTATTTT. The rearrangement links TRBV6-5 to TRBJ2-3; D unclear. The CDR3 length is 16 residues. V was shortened by 0 bases and J by 0 bases, with 10 bases between the two germline ends. Looked up from germline, CDR1 is MNHEY and CDR2 is SVGAGI.

This rearrangement joins TRBV19 to TRBJ2-1; 8 bases match TRBD1. The germline V gene has CDR1 LNHDA and CDR2 SQIVND (reference sequence). V shed 5 bases and J 13 bases; nucleotides not matched to a gene: 7. This CDR3 is built from 12 residues. The chain's CDR3 is CASSPQGEHQFF. The CDR3 DNA sequence: TGTGCCAGTAGTCCACAGGGGGAACATCAGTTCTTC.